Reported below is one TCR beta chain. Per the original data handling: Quantification of nucleated cells was approximated via reference gene primer amplification. TCRdb keeps only in-frame clones here, not all; method: immunoSEQ multiplex PCR. The V and J calls and clone size are taken from that table; D and trimming were inferred from the DNA. Seen here are around 88,000 clones, roughly 80% observed once, and the top ten hold around 10%. This CDR3 is 15 amino acids long. Germline-derived CDR1 and CDR2 are MNHNS and SASEGT. V was cut by 3 bases and J by 0 bases, with 9 bases left in between. The data belong to a study of blood T cell repertoires in COVID-19. Across the whole study: Samples taken during acute and convalescent COVID-19 were collected in the United States, Italy and Spain. T cells, B-cell-depleted T cells, or PBMCs supplied cDNA or gDNA.

The chain uses TRBV6-1 and TRBJ2-1; D remains unclear. Sequenced input: peripheral blood. This sequence originates from a woman aged 80 or over with acute or convalescent COVID-19. CDR3 nucleotides: TGTGCCAGCAGTGACAGAATGCCCTCCTACAATGAGCAGTTCTTC. This sequence encodes CASSDRMPSYNEQFF.